Sequencing of this T cell receptor beta chain was carried out in a study of cytomegalovirus exposure and HLA in healthy donors. Background on the study: The roughly 120 validation repertoires used the same platform as the approximately 620 first-cohort repertoires (as reported by a later analysis). Study-wide results and caveats: First-cohort TCR clusters tended to co-occur in the 90 to 150 validation repertoires, a later analysis found. Associated with cytomegalovirus, according to the listing, were 170 or so TCR beta chains. Reported performance of the classifier showed diagnosis of cytomegalovirus status with high specificity and sensitivity.

CDR3 length: 14 amino acids. Germline lookup yields CDR1 LNHDA and CDR2 SQIVND (reference sequence). The V gene end was trimmed by 3 bases and the J gene end by 7 bases; junction bases not matched to a gene: 8. Of note for this clone: The target antigen is unknown.

The data were produced by immunoSEQ multiplex PCR, yet TCRdb's version contains in-frame clones alone and is incomplete. The sample carries some 48,000 clones, approximately 95% recorded once. This clonotype was obtained from a woman aged 18 to 35 in good health and CMV-seropositive. Sequencing used PBMCs. The chain carries TRBV19 and TRBJ1-2; 7 nucleotides agree with TRBD1. The CDR3 nucleotides read TGTGCCAGTAGTATCACGACAGGGCCTAGTGGCTACACCTTC. Amino acid sequence: CASSITTGPSGYTF. Based on the CDR3 plus reference TRBV19 and TRBJ1-2, the full variable domain is DGGITQSPKYLFRKEGQNVTLSCEQNLNHDAMYWYRQDPGQGLRLIYYSQIVNDFQKGDIAEGYSVSREKKESFPLTVTSAQKNPTAFYLCASSITTGPSGYTFGSGTRLTVV.